Listed here are 15 T cell receptor beta chains from one sample, sequenced in a study of CD8 T cells in Susac syndrome. RNA totalling roughly 0.45 to 1 ug underwent reverse transcription with random hexamers. TCRdb independently ran MiXCR on the immunoSEQ multiplex PCR reads; one entry per CDR3 protein. This table has some 170,000 distinct CDR3 sequences, 90% to 95% appearing once. Sample: CD4+ T cells from PBMCs. These receptors came from a human donor with Susac syndrome.

The chain uses TRBV10-3 and TRBJ2-5, with D possibly TRBD2 on 6 matching bases. Germline values: CDR1 ENHRY, CDR2 SYGVKD. The CDR3 contains 13 residues. Trimming removed 3 bases at V and 5 bases at J, with 10 bases between. The CDR3, as DNA: TGTGCCATCAGTGATCGACTAGGGGAGACCCAGTACTTC. Its translation: CAISDRLGETQYF.

The chain carries TRBV5-1 and TRBJ2-3, with TRBD1 as a possible D gene (5 bases). V lost 0 bases and J 1 base, leaving 12 bases between the germline ends. The CDR3 loop spans 16 amino acids. Germline values: CDR1 SGHRS, CDR2 YFSETQ. CDR3 coding DNA: TGCGCCAGCAGCTTGGCTTCCGGCAGGGGCACAGATACGCAGTATTTT. Its protein product is CASSLASGRGTDTQYF.

Only one count was recorded for this clonotype. The CDR3 region is CSASQGWANVLTF. The CDR3 nucleotides are TGCAGTGCTTCCCAGGGGTGGGCCAACGTCCTGACTTTC. The chain uses TRBV20-1 and TRBJ2-6; D is perhaps TRBD1 (6 bases). V was cut by 5 bases and J by 5 bases, with 10 bases left in between. The CDR3 extends over 13 amino acids. The V gene's germline CDR1 is DFQATT and CDR2 SNEGSKA (reference sequence).

The gene calls are TRBV4-1 and TRBJ1-6; D is undetermined. CDR1 MGHRA and CDR2 YSYEKL come from the germline V gene. V shed 2 bases and J shed 5 bases, with 4 bases lying between them. The CDR3 runs 13 residues. The CDR3, as DNA: TGCGCCAGCAGCCAATTGAATAATTCACCCCTCCACTTT. It specifies CASSQLNNSPLHF.

The chain combines TRBV19 with TRBJ1-1; D unresolved. This CDR3 has 11 residues. Trimming stripped 5 bases from V and 6 bases from J, with 7 bases between. Germline lookup yields CDR1 LNHDA and CDR2 SQIVND (reference sequence). The CDR3 loop reads CASSRFPEAFF. In DNA, the CDR3 is TGTGCCAGTAGTCGTTTTCCTGAAGCTTTCTTT.

The CDR3 region is CAWSRGDYGYTF. The CDR3 DNA reads as TGTGCCTGGAGTAGGGGGGACTATGGCTACACCTTC. V and J are TRBV30 and TRBJ1-2; tentatively, D is TRBD1 (6 bases). Looked up from germline, CDR1 is GTSNPN and CDR2 is SVGIG (reference sequence). V lost 2 bases and J lost 3, with 7 bases in between. The CDR3 spans 12 residues.

The rearrangement links TRBV10-3 to TRBJ2-3, with D unresolved. CDR1 and CDR2 from the germline V gene are ENHRY and SYGVKD. The CDR3 has 13 residues. V was clipped by 10 bases and J by 3 bases, with 14 bases between them. The DNA of the CDR3 is TGTGCCACCGCCCCCATTGGAACAGATACGCAGTATTTT. This translates into CATAPIGTDTQYF.

The chain recombines TRBV29-1 with TRBJ2-3; D may be TRBD2 (6 bases). The CDR3 has 13 residues. Germline values: CDR1 SQVTM, CDR2 ANQGSEA. The V and J ends lost 4 bases and 4 bases respectively, with 12 bases between them. This CDR3 reads CSVAGRVSDTQYF. The CDR3, as DNA: TGCAGCGTTGCCGGGAGAGTATCAGATACGCAGTATTTT.

The chain recombines TRBV30 with TRBJ2-7, with TRBD2 matching 11 bases. Germline lookup yields CDR1 GTSNPN and CDR2 SVGIG (reference sequence). The CDR3 sequence is 14 residues long. Trimming removed 2 bases from V and 1 base from J; junction bases left unmatched: 1. The CDR3 DNA sequence: TGTGCCTGGAGTCTAGCGGGGGGATCCTACGAGCAGTACTTC. Its translation: CAWSLAGGSYEQYF.

The chain employs TRBV20-1 and TRBJ1-3; TRBD1 aligns across 9 bases. J gave up 0 bases and V 6 bases, and 6 bases lay outside the gene matches. The CDR3 has 15 residues. Germline loops: CDR1 DFQATT, CDR2 SNEGSKA (reference sequence). This CDR3 reads CSAADRGNSGNTIYF. The CDR3 DNA is TGCAGTGCCGCGGACAGGGGAAACTCTGGAAACACCATATATTTT.

The rearrangement links TRBV2 to TRBJ2-3; 9 bases map to TRBD2. The germline CDR1 and CDR2 sequences are SNHLY and FYNNEI. Losses at the gene ends were 5 bases for V and 2 bases for J; bases not matched to a gene: 5. CDR3 length equals 15 residues. Here the CDR3 reads CASSQTSGYTDTQYF. The CDR3 DNA reads TGTGCCAGCAGTCAGACTAGCGGATACACAGATACGCAGTATTTT. The full variable domain, in which reference TRBV2 and TRBJ2-3 provide the parts outside the CDR3, is EPEVTQTPSHQVTQMGQEVILRCVPISNHLYFYWYRQILGQKVEFLVSFYNNEISEKSEIFDDQFSVERPDGSNFTLKIRSTKLEDSAMYFCASSQTSGYTDTQYFGPGTRLTVL.

The chain employs TRBV28 and TRBJ2-3, with a weak D call TRBD1 (6 bases). The V and J ends lost 7 bases and 1 base respectively, with 15 bases between them. Germline CDR1 and CDR2: MDHEN and SYDVKM. CDR3 length: 15 amino acids. CDR3 residues: CASTLTGPGTDTQYF. The CDR3 DNA sequence: TGTGCCAGCACCCTCACAGGGCCAGGCACAGATACGCAGTATTTT.

This rearrangement joins TRBV7-2 to TRBJ2-5; perhaps TRBD1 as D (5 bases). The CDR3 runs to 14 residues. Germline assignment: CDR1 SGHTA and CDR2 FQGNSA. Trimming left V 5 bases short and J 4 bases short, with 14 bases between. The CDR3 loop reads CASSLRTRSETQYF. CDR3 coding DNA: TGTGCCAGCAGCCTCCGGACAAGGTCAGAGACCCAGTACTTC.

This chain uses TRBV7-9 with TRBJ1-2, with D possibly TRBD1 on 5 matching bases. Looked up from germline, CDR1 is SEHNR and CDR2 is FQNEAQ (reference sequence). Trimming removed 7 bases at V and 8 bases at J, with 20 bases between. The length of the CDR3 is 14 residues. CDR3 bases: TGTGCCAGCATCAAACCGGGACGCGGGCTCGGCTACACCTTC. This translates into CASIKPGRGLGYTF.

This clonotype came up once. This rearrangement joins TRBV11-2 to TRBJ2-1; 7 nucleotides line up with TRBD1. The CDR3 is 21 amino acids. Germline loops: CDR1 SGHAT, CDR2 FQNNGV. Trimming at V came to 1 base and at J to 1 base, leaving 19 bases not matched to a gene. The CDR3 spells CASSLGVVQGIGFGSYNEQFF. The CDR3 nucleotides are TGTGCCAGCAGCTTAGGGGTAGTACAGGGGATAGGGTTTGGGTCCTACAATGAGCAGTTCTTC.